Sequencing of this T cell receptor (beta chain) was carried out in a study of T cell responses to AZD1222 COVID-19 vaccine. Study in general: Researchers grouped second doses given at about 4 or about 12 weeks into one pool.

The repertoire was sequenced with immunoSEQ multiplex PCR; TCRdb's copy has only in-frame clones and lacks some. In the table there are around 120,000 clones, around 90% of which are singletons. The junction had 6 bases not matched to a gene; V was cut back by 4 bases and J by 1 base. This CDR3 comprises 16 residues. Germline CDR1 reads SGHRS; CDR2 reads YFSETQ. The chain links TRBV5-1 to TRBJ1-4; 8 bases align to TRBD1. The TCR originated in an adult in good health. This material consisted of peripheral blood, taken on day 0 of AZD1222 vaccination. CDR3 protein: CASSIQGAGTNEKLFF. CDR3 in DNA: TGCGCCAGCAGCATCCAGGGGGCTGGAACTAATGAAAAACTGTTTTTT.